This T cell receptor beta chain is from a study of vaccination effects on CD4 cells after COVID-19. Study as a whole: Two doses of BNT162b2 or mRNA-1273 vaccine were administered to participants.

A remark on this clone: Its antigen is not known.

Repertoires were generated with immunoSEQ multiplex PCR, while TCRdb's copy carries only in-frame clones and drops some. Counted here are 35,000 to 55,000 clones, just over 75% occurring once; the ten biggest clones make up roughly 10%. Before any sequencing was done, the ViraFEST assay used viral peptide pools to expand antigen-specific CD4+ T cells. Cultured cells yielded isolated CD4+ T cells after about ten days. Vaccinated recipients, who were negative for nucleocapsid antibodies, had no history of SARS-CoV-2 infection. The CDR3 has 17 residues. J lost 4 bases, V lost 0 bases, and 6 bases had no gene match. CDR1 and CDR2 from the germline V gene are MRHNA and SNTAGT.

This TCR came from a human donor who received a COVID-19 vaccine. Sequencing was performed on CD4+ T cells from PBMCs cultured with SARS-CoV-2 spike peptides, taken before COVID-19 vaccination. The chain is built from TRBV6-4 and TRBJ2-2; 9 bases align to TRBD2. As DNA, the CDR3 is TGTGCCAGCAGTGACTCAAGCGGGGGGCCGTCCACCGGGGAGCTGTTTTTT. Protein sequence: CASSDSSGGPSTGELFF.